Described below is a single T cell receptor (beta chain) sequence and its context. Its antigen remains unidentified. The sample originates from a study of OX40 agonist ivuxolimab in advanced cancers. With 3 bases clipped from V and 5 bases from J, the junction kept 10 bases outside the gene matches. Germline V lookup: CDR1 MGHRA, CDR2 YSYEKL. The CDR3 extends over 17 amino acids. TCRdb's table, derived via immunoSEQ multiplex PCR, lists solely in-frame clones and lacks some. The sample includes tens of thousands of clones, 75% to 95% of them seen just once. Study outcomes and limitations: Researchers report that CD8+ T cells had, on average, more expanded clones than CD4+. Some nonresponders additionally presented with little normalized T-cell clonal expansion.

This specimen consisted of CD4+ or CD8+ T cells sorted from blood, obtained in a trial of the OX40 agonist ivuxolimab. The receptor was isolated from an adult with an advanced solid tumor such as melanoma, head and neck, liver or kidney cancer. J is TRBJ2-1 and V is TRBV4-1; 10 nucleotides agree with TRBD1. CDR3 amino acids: CASSHEDRGKVHNEQFF. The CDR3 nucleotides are TGCGCCAGCAGCCACGAGGACAGGGGGAAAGTGCACAATGAGCAGTTCTTC.